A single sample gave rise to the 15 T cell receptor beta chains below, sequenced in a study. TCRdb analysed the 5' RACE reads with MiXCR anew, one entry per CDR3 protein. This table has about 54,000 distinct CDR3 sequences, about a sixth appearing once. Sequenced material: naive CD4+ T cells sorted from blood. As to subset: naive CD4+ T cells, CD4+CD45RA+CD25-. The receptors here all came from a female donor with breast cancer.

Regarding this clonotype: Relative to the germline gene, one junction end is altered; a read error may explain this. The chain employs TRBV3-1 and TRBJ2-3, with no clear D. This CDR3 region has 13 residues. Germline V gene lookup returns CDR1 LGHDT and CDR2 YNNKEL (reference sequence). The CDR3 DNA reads TGTGCCAACAGCCGACGTGGGCCAGATACGCAGTATTTT. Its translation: CANSRRGPDTQYF.

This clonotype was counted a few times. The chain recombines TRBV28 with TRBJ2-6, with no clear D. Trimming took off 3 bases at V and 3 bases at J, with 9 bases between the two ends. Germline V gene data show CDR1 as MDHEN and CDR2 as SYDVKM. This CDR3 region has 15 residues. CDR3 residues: CASSLMVYGANVLTF. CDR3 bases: TGTGCCAGCAGTTTGATGGTCTATGGGGCCAACGTCCTGACTTTC.

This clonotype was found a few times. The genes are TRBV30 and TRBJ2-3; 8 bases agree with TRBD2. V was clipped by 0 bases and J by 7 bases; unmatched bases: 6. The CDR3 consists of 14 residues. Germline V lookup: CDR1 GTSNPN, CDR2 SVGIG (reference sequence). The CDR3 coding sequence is TGTGCCTGGAGTGTCGGGACTAGGGGGAATACGCAGTATTTT. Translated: CAWSVGTRGNTQYF. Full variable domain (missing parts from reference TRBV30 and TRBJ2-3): SQTIHQWPATLVQPVGSPLSLECTVEGTSNPNLYWYRQAAGRGLQLLFYSVGIGQISSEVPQNLSASRPQDRQFILSSKKLLLSDSGFYLCAWSVGTRGNTQYFGPGTRLTVL.

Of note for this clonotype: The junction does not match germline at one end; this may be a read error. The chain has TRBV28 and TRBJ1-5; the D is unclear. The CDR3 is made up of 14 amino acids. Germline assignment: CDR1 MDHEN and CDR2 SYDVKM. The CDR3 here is CASSLWGGNQPQHF. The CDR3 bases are TGTGCCAGCAGCTTATGGGGAGGTAATCAGCCCCAGCATTTT.

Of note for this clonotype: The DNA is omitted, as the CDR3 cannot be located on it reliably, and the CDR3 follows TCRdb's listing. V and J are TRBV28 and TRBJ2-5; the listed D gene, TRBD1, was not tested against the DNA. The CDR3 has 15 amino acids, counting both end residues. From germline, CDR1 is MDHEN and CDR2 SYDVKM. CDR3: CASSSSGAKQETQYF.

CDR3 sequence reads: CASSSSIATNEKLFF. The CDR3 DNA sequence: TGTGCCAGTAGTTCCTCGATTGCAACTAATGAAAAACTGTTTTTT. The gene calls are TRBV19 and TRBJ1-4; no clear D. The germline V and J ends were trimmed by 5 bases and 0 bases, with 10 bases remaining between them. Germline assignment: CDR1 LNHDA and CDR2 SQIVND (reference sequence). This CDR3 has 15 amino acids.

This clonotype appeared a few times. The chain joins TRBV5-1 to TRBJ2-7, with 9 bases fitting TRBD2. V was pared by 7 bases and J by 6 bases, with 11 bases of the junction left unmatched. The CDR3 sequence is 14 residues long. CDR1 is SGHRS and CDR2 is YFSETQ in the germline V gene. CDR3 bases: TGCGCCAGCCACTCTAGCGGGAATTCCGGCGAGCAGTACTTC. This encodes CASHSSGNSGEQYF.

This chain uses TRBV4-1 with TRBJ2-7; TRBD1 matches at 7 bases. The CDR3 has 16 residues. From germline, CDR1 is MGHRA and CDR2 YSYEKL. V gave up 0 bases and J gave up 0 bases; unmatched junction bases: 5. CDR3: CASSQEVRGNSYEQYF. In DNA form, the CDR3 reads TGCGCCAGCAGCCAAGAAGTCAGGGGGAACTCCTACGAGCAGTACTTC.

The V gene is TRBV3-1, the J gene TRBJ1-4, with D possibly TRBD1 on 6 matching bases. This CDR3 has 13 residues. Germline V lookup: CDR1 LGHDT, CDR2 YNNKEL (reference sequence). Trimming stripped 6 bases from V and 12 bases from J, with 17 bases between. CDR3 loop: CASRSSGVEELFF. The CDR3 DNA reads TGTGCCAGCAGATCATCAGGGGTCGAAGAACTGTTTTTT. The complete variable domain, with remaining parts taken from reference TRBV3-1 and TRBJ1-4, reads DTAVSQTPKYLVTQMGNDKSIKCEQNLGHDTMYWYKQDSKKFLKIMFSYNNKELIINETVPNRFSPKSPDKAHLNLHINSLELGDSAVYFCASRSSGVEELFFGSGTQLSVL.

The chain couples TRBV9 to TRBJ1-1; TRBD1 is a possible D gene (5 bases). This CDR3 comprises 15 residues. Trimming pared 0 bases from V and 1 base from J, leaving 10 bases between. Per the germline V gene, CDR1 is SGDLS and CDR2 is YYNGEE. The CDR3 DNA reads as TGTGCCAGCAGCGTAGCCGGGGCCGGGAACACTGAAGCTTTCTTT. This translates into CASSVAGAGNTEAFF.

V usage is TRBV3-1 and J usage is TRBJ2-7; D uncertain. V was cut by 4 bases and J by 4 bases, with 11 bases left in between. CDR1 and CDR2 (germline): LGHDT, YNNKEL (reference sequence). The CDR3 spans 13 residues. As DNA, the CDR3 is TGTGCCAGCAGCCTGAGACGAGGTTACGAGCAGTACTTC. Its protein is CASSLRRGYEQYF.

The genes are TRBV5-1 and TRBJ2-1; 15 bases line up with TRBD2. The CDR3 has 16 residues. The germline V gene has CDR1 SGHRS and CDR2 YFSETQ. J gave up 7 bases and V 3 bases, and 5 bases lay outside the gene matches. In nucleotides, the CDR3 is TGCGCCAGCAGCTCCCGGACTAGCGGGAGGGAGAATGAGCAGTTCTTC. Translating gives CASSSRTSGRENEQFF. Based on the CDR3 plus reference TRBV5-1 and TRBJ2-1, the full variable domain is KAGVTQTPRYLIKTRGQQVTLSCSPISGHRSVSWYQQTPGQGLQFLFEYFSETQRNKGNFPGRFSGRQFSNSRSEMNVSTLELGDSALYLCASSSRTSGRENEQFFGPGTRLTVL.

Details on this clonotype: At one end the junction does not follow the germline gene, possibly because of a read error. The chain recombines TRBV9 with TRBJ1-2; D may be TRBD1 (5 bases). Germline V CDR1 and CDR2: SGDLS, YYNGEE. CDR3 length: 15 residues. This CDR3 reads CASSPSGTPGYGYAF. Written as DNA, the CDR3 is TGTGCCAGCAGCCCCTCCGGGACTCCTGGCTATGGCTACGCCTTC. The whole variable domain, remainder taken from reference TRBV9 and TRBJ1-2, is DSGVTQTPKHLITATGQRVTLRCSPRSGDLSVYWYQQSLDQGLQFLIQYYNGEERAKGNILERFSAQQFPDLHSELNLSSLELGDSALYFCASSPSGTPGYGYAFGSGTRLTVV.

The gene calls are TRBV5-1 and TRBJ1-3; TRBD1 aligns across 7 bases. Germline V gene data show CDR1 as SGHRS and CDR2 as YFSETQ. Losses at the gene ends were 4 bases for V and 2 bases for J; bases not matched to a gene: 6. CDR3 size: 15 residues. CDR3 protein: CASSDTQGTGNTIYF. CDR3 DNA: TGCGCCAGCAGCGACACACAGGGGACTGGAAACACCATATATTTT.

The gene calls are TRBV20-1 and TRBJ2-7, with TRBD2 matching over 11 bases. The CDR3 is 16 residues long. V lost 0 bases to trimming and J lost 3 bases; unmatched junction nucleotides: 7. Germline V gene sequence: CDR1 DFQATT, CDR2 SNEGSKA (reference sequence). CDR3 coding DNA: TGCAGTGCTAGAGATCGGGTAGCGGGAGGGCACTACGAGCAGTACTTC. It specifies CSARDRVAGGHYEQYF.